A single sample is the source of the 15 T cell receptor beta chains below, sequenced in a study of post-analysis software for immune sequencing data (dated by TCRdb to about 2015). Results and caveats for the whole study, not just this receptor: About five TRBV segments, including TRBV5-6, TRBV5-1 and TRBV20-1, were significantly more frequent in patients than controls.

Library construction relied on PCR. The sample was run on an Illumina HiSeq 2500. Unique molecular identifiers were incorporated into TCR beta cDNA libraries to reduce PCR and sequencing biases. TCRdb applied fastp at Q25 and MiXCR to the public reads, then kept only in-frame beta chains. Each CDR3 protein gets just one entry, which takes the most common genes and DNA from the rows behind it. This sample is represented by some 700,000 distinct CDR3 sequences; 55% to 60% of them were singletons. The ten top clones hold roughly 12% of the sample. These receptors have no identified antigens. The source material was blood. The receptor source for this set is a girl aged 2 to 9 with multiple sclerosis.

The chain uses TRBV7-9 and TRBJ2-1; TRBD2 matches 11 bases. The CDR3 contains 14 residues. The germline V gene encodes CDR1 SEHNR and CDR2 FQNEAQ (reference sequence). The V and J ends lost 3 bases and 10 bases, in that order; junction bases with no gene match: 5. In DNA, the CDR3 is TGTGCCAGCAGCTTCATAGCGGGGGGGTGGGAGCAGTTCTTC. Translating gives CASSFIAGGWEQFF.

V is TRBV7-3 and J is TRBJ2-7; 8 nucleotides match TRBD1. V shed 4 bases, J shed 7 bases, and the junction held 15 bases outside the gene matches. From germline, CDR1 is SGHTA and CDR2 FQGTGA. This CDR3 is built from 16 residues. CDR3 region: CASSSQPTGGGGEQYF. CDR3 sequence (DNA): TGTGCCAGCAGCTCCCAGCCCACAGGGGGTGGGGGGGAGCAGTACTTC.

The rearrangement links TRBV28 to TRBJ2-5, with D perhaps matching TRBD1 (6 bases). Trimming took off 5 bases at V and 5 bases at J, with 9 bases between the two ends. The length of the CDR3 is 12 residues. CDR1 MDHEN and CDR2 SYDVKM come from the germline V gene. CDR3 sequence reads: CASSGGLETQYF. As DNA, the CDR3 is TGTGCCAGCAGTGGGGGCTTGGAGACCCAGTACTTC.

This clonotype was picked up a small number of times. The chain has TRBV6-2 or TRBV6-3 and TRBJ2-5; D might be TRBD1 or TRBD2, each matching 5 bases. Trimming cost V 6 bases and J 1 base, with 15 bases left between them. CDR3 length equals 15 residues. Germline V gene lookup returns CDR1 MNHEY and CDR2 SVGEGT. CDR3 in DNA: TGTGCCAGCAGAACTTCCGGGACCTCCCAAGAGACCCAGTACTTC. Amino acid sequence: CASRTSGTSQETQYF.

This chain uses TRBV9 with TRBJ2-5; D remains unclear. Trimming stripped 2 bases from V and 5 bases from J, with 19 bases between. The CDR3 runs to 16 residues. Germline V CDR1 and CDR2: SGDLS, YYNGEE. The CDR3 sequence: CASSVAGRSGRETQYF. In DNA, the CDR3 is TGTGCCAGCAGCGTGGCTGGAAGGTCTGGTAGGGAGACCCAGTACTTC.

CDR3 protein: CASSATGDNTEAFF. The CDR3 coding sequence is TGTGCCAGCAGCGCGACAGGGGATAATACTGAAGCTTTCTTT. The rearrangement links TRBV9 to TRBJ1-1, with 8 bases lining up with TRBD1. The CDR3 runs to 14 residues. Trimming cost V 3 bases and J 5 bases; bases outside gene matches: 6. Germline-derived CDR1 and CDR2 are SGDLS and YYNGEE.

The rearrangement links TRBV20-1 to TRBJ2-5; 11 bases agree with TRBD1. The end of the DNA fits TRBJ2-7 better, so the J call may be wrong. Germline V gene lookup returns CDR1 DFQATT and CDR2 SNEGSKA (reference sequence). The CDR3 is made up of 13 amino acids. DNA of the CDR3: TGCAGTGCCAAGGGGACAGGGGGTCACGAGCAGTACTTC. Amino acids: CSAKGTGGHEQYF.

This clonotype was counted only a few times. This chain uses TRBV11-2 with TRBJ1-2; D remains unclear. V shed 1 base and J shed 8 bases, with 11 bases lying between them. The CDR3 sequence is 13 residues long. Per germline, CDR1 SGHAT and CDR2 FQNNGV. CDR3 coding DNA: TGTGCCAGCAGCTTAGGAGGCAGCAGCGGCTACACCTTC. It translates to CASSLGGSSGYTF.

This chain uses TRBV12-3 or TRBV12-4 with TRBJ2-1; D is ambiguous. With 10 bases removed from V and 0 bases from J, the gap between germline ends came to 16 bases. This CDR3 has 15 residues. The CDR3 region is CANSPAPSSYNEQFF. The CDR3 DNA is TGTGCCAACAGCCCCGCGCCTAGCTCCTACAATGAGCAGTTCTTC.

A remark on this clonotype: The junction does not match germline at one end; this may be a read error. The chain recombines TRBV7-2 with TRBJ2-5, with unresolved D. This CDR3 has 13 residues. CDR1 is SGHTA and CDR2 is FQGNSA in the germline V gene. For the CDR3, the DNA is TGTGCCAGCAGCTTGGGTTACCAAGAGACCCAGAACTTC. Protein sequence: CASSLGYQETQNF.

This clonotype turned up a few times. The CDR3 is CAISEPGLAGPQGAKNIQYF. The CDR3 DNA reads TGTGCCATCAGTGAGCCCGGACTAGCGGGGCCGCAAGGGGCCAAAAACATTCAGTACTTC. V gene TRBV10-3 combines with J gene TRBJ2-4; the match to TRBD2 covers 12 bases. The CDR3 runs 20 residues. J lost 1 base, V lost 2 bases, and 12 bases had no gene match. Germline V gene data show CDR1 as ENHRY and CDR2 as SYGVKD.

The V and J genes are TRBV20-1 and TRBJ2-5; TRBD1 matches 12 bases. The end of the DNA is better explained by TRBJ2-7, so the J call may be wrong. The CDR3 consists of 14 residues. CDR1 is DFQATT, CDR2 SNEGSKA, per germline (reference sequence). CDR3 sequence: CSASGTGGRYEQYF. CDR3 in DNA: TGCAGTGCTAGCGGGACAGGGGGCCGATACGAGCAGTACTTC.

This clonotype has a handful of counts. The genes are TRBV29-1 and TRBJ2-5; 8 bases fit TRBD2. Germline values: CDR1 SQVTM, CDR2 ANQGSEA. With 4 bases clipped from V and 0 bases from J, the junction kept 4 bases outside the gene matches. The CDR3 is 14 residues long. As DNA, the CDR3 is TGCAGCGTTGCGGGCGGGGGGTACCAAGAGACCCAGTACTTC. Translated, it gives CSVAGGGYQETQYF.

The CDR3 region has the DNA TGCAGCGTTTTCGACAGGGGCCAAAACATTCAGTACTTC. This codes for CSVFDRGQNIQYF. The V gene is TRBV29-1, the J gene TRBJ2-4; 8 bases align to TRBD1. With V trimmed by 5 bases and J by 5 bases, 5 bases remained unmatched. The CDR3 is 13 amino acids. The germline V gene encodes CDR1 SQVTM and CDR2 ANQGSEA.

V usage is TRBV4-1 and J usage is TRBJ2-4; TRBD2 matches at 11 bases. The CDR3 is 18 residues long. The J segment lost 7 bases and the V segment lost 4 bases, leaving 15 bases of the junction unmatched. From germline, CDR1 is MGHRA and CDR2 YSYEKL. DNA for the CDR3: TGCGCCAGCAGCCCAGAAGAGACCACTAGCGGGAGAAGGAACATTCAGTACTTC. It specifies CASSPEETTSGRRNIQYF.